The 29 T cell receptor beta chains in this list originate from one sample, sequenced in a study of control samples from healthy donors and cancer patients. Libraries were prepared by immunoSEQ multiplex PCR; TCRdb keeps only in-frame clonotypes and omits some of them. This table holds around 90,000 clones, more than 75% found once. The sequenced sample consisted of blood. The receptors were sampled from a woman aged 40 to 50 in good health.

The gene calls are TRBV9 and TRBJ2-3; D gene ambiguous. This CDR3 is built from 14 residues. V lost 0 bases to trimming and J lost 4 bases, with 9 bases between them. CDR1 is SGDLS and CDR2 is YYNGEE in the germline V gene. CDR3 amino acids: CASSVALFSDTQYF. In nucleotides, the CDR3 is TGTGCCAGCAGCGTAGCCTTATTTTCAGATACGCAGTATTTT. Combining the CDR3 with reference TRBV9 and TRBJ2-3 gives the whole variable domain DSGVTQTPKHLITATGQRVTLRCSPRSGDLSVYWYQQSLDQGLQFLIQYYNGEERAKGNILERFSAQQFPDLHSELNLSSLELGDSALYFCASSVALFSDTQYFGPGTRLTVL.

CDR3 DNA: TGTGCCAGCAGTTACTCCCCTTGGGACACTGAAGCTTTCTTT. It codes for CASSYSPWDTEAFF. The V call is TRBV6-5, the J call TRBJ1-1; D not certain. Trimming left V 0 bases short and J 3 bases short, with 8 bases between. CDR1 and CDR2 (germline): MNHEY, SVGAGI. The CDR3 length is 14 residues.

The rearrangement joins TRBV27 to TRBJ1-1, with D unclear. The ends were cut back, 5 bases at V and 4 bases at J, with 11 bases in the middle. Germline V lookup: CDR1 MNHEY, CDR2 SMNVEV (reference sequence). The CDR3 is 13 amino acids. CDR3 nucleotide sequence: TGTGCCAGCAGTCCCCCCCGGGCCACTGAAGCTTTCTTT. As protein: CASSPPRATEAFF.

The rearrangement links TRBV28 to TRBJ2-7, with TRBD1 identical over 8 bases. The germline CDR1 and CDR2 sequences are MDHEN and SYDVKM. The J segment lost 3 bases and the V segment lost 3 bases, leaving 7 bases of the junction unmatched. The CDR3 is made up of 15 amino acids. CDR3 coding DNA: TGTGCCAGCAGTTTCCCTGGACAGGGCGTCTACGAGCAGTACTTC. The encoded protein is CASSFPGQGVYEQYF.

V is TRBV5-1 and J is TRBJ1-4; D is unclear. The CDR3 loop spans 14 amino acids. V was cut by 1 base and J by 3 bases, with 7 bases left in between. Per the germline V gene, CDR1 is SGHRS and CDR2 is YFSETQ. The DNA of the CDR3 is TGCGCCAGCAGCTTGAGTGGACCTAATGAAAAACTGTTTTTT. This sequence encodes CASSLSGPNEKLFF.

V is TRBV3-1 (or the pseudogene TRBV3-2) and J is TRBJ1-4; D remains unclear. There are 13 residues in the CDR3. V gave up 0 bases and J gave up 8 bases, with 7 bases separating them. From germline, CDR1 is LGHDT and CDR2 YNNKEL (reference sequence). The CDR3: CASSQDRAEKLFF. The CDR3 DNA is TGTGCCAGCAGCCAAGATCGGGCCGAAAAACTGTTTTTT.

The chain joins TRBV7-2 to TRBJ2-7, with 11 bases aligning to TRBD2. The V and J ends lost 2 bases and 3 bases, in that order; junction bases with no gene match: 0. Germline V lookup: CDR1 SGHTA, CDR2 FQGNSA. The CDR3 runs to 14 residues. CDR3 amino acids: CASSLTSGGYEQYF. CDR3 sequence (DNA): TGTGCCAGCAGCTTAACTAGCGGGGGCTACGAGCAGTACTTC.

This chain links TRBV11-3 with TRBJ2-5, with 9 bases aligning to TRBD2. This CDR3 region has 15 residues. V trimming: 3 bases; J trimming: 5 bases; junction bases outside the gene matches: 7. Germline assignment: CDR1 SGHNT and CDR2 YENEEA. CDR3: CASSFGSGGGETQYF. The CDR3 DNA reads TGTGCCAGCAGCTTCGGTAGCGGGGGAGGGGAGACCCAGTACTTC. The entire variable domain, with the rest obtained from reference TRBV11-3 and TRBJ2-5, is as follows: EAGVVQSPRYKIIEKKQPVAFWCNPISGHNTLYWYLQNLGQGPELLIRYENEEAVDDSQLPKDRFSAERLKGVDSTLKIQPAELGDSAVYLCASSFGSGGGETQYFGPGTRLLVL.

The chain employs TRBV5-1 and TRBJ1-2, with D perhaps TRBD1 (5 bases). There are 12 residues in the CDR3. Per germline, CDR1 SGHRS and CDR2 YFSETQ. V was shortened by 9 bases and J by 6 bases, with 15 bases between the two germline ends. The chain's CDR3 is CAKKRGVHGYTF. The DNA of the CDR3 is TGCGCCAAAAAACGAGGGGTCCATGGCTACACCTTC.

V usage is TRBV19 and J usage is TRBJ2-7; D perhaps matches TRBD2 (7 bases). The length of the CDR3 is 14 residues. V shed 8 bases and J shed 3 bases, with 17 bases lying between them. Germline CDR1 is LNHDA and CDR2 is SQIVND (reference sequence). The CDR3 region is CASGKRGAGYEQYF. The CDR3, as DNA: TGTGCCAGTGGTAAACGGGGGGCCGGCTACGAGCAGTACTTC. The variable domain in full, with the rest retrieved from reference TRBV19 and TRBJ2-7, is DGGITQSPKYLFRKEGQNVTLSCEQNLNHDAMYWYRQDPGQGLRLIYYSQIVNDFQKGDIAEGYSVSREKKESFPLTVTSAQKNPTAFYLCASGKRGAGYEQYFGPGTRLTVT.

The CDR3 spells CASSPPGGNEQFF. The CDR3 nucleotides are TGCGCCAGCAGCCCCCCAGGGGGCAATGAGCAGTTCTTC. V gene TRBV4-1 combines with J gene TRBJ2-1, with 7 bases fitting TRBD1. This CDR3 region has 13 residues. CDR1 MGHRA and CDR2 YSYEKL come from the germline V gene. The V and J ends lost 4 bases and 6 bases, in that order; junction bases with no gene match: 3.

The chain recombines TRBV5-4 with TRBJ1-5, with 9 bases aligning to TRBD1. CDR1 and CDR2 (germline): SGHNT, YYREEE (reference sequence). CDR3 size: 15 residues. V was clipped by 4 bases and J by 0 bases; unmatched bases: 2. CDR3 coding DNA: TGTGCCAGCAGCCAGGACAGGGGTAGCAATCAGCCCCAGCATTTT. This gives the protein CASSQDRGSNQPQHF.

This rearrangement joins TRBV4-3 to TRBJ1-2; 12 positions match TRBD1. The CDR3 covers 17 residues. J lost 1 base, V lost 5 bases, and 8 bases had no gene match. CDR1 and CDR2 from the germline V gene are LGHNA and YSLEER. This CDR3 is CASSTGTGGGSNYGYTF. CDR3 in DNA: TGCGCCAGCAGCACGGGGACAGGGGGCGGAAGTAACTATGGCTACACCTTC.

In DNA, the CDR3 is TGTGCCAGCAGCATTCTCGGGACAGAGGGAGATACGCAGTATTTT. As protein: CASSILGTEGDTQYF. The chain uses TRBV9 and TRBJ2-3; 7 bases agree with TRBD1. CDR3 length equals 15 residues. V was clipped by 4 bases and J by 5 bases; unmatched bases: 10. Germline values: CDR1 SGDLS, CDR2 YYNGEE.

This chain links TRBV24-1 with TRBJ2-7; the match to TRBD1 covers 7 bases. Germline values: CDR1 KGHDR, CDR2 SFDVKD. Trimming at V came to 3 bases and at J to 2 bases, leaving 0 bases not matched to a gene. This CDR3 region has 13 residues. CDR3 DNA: TGTGCCACCAGTGATCAGGGGGCCTACGAGCAGTACTTC. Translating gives CATSDQGAYEQYF.

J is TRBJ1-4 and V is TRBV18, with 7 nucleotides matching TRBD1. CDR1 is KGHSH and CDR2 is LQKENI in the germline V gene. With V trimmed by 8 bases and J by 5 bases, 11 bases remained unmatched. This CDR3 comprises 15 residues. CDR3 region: CASTGRGTENEKLFF. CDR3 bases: TGTGCCAGCACCGGCCGGGGGACAGAGAATGAAAAACTGTTTTTT. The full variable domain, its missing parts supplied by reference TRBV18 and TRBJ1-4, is NAGVMQNPRHLVRRRGQEARLRCSPMKGHSHVYWYRQLPEEGLKFMVYLQKENIIDESGMPKERFSAEFPKEGPSILRIQQVVRGDSAAYFCASTGRGTENEKLFFGSGTQLSVL.

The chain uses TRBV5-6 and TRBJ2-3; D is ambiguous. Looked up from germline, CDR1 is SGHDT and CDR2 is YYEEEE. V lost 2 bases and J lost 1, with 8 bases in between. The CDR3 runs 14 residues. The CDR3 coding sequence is TGTGCCAGCAGCTTTGACTCTCGCACAGATACGCAGTATTTT. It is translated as CASSFDSRTDTQYF.

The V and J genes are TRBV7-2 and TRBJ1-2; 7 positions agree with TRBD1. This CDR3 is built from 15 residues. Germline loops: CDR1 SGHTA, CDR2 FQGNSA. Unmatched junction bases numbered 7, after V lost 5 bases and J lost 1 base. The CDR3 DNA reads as TGTGCCAGCAGCCCCGGACAGGACCTTAACTATGGCTACACCTTC. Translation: CASSPGQDLNYGYTF.

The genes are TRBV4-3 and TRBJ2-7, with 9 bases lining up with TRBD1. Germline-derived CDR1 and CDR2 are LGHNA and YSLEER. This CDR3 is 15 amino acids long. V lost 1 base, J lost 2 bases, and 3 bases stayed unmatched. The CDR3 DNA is TGCGCCAGCAGCCAAGGGACAGGGGCCACCTACGAGCAGTACTTC. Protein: CASSQGTGATYEQYF.

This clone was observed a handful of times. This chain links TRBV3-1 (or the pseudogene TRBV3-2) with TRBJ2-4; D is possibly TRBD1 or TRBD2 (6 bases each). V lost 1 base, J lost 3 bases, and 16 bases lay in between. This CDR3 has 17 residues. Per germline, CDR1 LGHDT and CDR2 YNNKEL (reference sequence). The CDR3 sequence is CASSQGKRGVGKNIQYF. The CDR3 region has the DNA TGTGCCAGCAGCCAAGGAAAAAGGGGGGTAGGCAAAAACATTCAGTACTTC.

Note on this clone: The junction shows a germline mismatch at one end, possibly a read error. The CDR3 DNA is TGTGCCAGCAGCGTAGCTGGACTAGCGGGGGGGGCCTACAATGAGCAGTTCTTC. Its protein product is CASSVAGLAGGAYNEQFF. V gene TRBV7-2 combines with J gene TRBJ2-1, with 15 bases that match TRBD2. Per the germline V gene, CDR1 is SGHTA and CDR2 is FQGNSA. This CDR3 comprises 18 residues.

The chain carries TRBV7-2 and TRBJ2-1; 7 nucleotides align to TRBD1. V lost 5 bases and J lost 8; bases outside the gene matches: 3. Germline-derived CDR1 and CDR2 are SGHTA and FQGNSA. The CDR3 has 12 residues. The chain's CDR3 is CASSRQGYEQFF. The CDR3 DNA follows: TGTGCCAGCAGCCGACAGGGCTATGAGCAGTTCTTC.

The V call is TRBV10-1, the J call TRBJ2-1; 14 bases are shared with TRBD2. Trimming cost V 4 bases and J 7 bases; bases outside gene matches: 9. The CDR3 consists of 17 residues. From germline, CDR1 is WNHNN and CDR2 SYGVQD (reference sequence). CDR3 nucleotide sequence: TGCGCCAGCAGTGCAGTACCGGGACTAGCGGGGGATAATGAGCAGTTCTTC. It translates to CASSAVPGLAGDNEQFF.

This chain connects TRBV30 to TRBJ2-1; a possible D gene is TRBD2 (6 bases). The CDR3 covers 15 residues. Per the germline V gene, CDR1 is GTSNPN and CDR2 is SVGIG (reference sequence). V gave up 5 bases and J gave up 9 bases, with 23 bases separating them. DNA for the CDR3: TGTGCCTGGTCTACCGGGACTTCCATAAAGGGTGAGCAGTTCTTC. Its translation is CAWSTGTSIKGEQFF.

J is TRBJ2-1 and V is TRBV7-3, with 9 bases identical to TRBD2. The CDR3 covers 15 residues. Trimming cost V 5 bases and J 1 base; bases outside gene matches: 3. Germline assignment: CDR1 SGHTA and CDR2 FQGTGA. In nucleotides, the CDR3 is TGTGCCAGCAGCCCGGGACTAGCATCCTACAATGAGCAGTTCTTC. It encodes CASSPGLASYNEQFF.

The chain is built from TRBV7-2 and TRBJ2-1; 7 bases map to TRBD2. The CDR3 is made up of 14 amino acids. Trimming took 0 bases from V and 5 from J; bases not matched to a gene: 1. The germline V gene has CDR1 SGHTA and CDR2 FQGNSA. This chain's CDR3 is CASSLALADNEQFF. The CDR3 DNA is TGTGCCAGCAGCTTAGCGCTAGCGGACAATGAGCAGTTCTTC.

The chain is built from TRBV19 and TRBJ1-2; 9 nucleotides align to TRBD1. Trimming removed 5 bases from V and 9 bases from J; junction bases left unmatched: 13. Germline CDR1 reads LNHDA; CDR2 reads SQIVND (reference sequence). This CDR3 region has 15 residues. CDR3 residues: CASSSKGTGRRSYTF. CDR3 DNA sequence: TGTGCCAGTAGTTCGAAGGGGACAGGGCGGCGGAGCTACACCTTC.

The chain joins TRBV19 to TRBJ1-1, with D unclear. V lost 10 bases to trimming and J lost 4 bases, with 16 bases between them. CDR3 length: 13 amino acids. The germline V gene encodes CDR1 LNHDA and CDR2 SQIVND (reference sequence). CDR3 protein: CATYAALGTEAFF. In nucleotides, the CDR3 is TGTGCCACCTACGCGGCCCTGGGCACTGAAGCTTTCTTT.

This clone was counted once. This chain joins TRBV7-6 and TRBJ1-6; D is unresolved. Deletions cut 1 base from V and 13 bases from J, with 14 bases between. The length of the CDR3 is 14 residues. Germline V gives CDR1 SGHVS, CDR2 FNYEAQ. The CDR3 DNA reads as TGTGCCAGCAGCTTAGGAGGATTCGAGCAGCCCCTCCACTTT. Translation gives CASSLGGFEQPLHF.